This section outlines one T cell receptor (beta chain) sequence together with its context. No antigen is known for it. One base away there is no much larger clone; base qualities are not given. These data originate in a study of cytomegalovirus exposure and HLA in healthy donors (dated 2017 in TCRdb). Study-wide context: An earlier analysis of approximately 640 of the donors reported roughly 300 Gb of sequence data and 100 million to 140 million unique TCR beta sequences from 150 million to 200 million T cells. To study patterns of TCR occurrence, a later analysis re-analyzed previously published TCR beta repertoires from several hundred donors and added high-resolution HLA genotyping. In an earlier analysis of roughly 540 of the donors, high-throughput TCR beta sequencing was used to judge whether each TCR beta V gene segment behaved as functional or pseudogenic. An early release covering over 500 HLA-typed donors comprised approximately 300 gigabases of sequencing data and 65 million to 100 million unique TCR sequences. Among some 410 genotyped donors of the cohort, an average of approximately 200,000 unique TCR beta nucleotide sequences was sequenced per donor, of which about 20% were non-productive. Rather than using new phenotypic data, the later analysis identified candidate immune exposures from TCR beta sequences and from how often those sequences occurred across donors. The study profiled the T cell repertoires of 550 to 700 subjects by immunosequencing and related them to cytomegalovirus serostatus. The number of donors typed differed by locus, with about 629-640 for A, B, C, DRB1 and DQB1, roughly 520 for DQA1, about 610 for DPA1, and over 400 for DPB1. Along with the roughly 710-subject first cohort, a separate validation cohort of approximately 110 different subjects was used. Every discovery cohort repertoire had been produced on one sequencing platform. Among the roughly 400 genotyped donors, around 81% belonged to the genetic ancestry cluster associated with self-reported Caucasian donors. HLA typing included class I and class II loci at four-digit resolution. Four or five DR-DQ haplotypes were handled as single units for association and clustering, since linkage in the cohort was strong. Donor age, sex, ethnicity and CMV serostatus were collected together with the repertoire data. To predict cytomegalovirus infection status, the study combined high-throughput TCR immunosequencing, statistical association of individual TCRs with disease status, and machine learning. The study aimed to test whether cataloging public T cell receptors could reveal signatures of past pathogen exposure. Genome-wide SNP genotypes for about 65% of the roughly 670 donors were used in a later genetic analysis, which treated that subset as a discovery cohort.

Here is what the overall study found, with its caveats: Some IMGT-functional V segments, including TRBV6-2 and TRBV6-3, could not be distinguished by the 87-base-pair reads and were therefore excluded. This cohort had only TCR beta chains sequenced, and the lack of alpha or paired-chain data limited which features could be detected. Linkage disequilibrium might explain the correlated functional status among segregating V segments, but an unknown experimental factor could not be excluded. In a later genetic analysis, a missense DCLRE1C variant was associated with V-gene and J-gene trimming of TCR beta chains, and the association was replicated in an independent cohort. In an earlier analysis of roughly 500 of the donors, most TCR beta V segments appeared in productive rearrangements about 87% or about 30% of the time, broadly matching IMGT annotations. Sequencing depth was assumed to be roughly uniform across donors in the presence/absence analyses, though that assumption may not hold. A later analysis found that TCR association rates varied across HLA loci, with DRB1 alleles showing the most associated TCRs and HLA-C alleles the fewest. Assigning TCR associations to individual alleles was difficult when HLA alleles, especially DR and DQ, strongly co-occurred. Most CMV-associated TCR beta chains appeared to be HLA-restricted in a later analysis, and the HLA associations seemed to be driven largely by CMV exposure. Across donors, most TCR sequences were observed very rarely, whereas some public TCRs were present in many individuals. A later analysis associated around 16,000 TCR beta sequences with specific HLA alleles at a false discovery rate of 0.05. Compared with equally common non-associated chains, HLA-associated TCR beta chains in a later analysis were more clonally expanded and had lower generation probabilities. HLA typing was unavailable for some donors at each locus, so association tests used only the typed subset. For the cohort, immune exposure information was limited to CMV serostatus. The authors suggested that the approach could potentially be generalized to other disease states and immunological phenotypes. A later analysis reported that several top co-occurrence clusters appeared linked to parvovirus B19, influenza, CMV and Epstein-Barr virus. A further reported finding was that TCR beta sequences accurately predicted the HLA-A and HLA-B alleles for most subjects in the first cohort. The study listed approximately 150 TCR beta chains as associated with cytomegalovirus. A later genetic analysis reported fewer N-insertions in productive TCRs among donors in an Asian-associated ancestry cluster than the approximately 700-donor mean. A few of the identified cytomegalovirus-associated TCR beta chains were confirmed in vitro to be specific for cytomegalovirus antigens. Because counts were too low, about 15 rarely observed V segments, including chromosome 9 orphons, were left out of the earlier analysis of a few hundred of the donors. A cluster of highly shared sequence variants was judged likely to represent a technical artifact of the sequencing pipeline. The classifier was reported to diagnose cytomegalovirus status with high specificity and sensitivity in both the original and validation cohorts.

V sheds 0 bases and J sheds 0 bases, leaving 9 bases between their ends. Taken from the germline V gene, the CDR1 and CDR2 loops are SGHRS and YFSETQ. Measured from the cysteine to the phenylalanine, the CDR3 is 15 residues long. The sequence is cut down to CDR3 DNA, 45 bases in frame from base 1. In total, approximately 690 healthy bone marrow donors made up the cohort. At the time of sampling, all cohort members were nominally healthy, though unrecorded immune exposures were likely present. The donor was CMV seropositive and belonged to the group of more than 250 seropositive cohort members. Every donor gave a peripheral blood sample, and the peripheral blood mononuclear cells from that sample were used for TCR beta sequencing. The Qiagen DNeasy Blood Extraction Kit was used to extract genomic DNA from the blood cell samples. Library prep was done by the immunoSEQ multiplex PCR assay. For the multiplex PCR, a mixture combining 60 forward primers for TCR Vbeta segments and 13 reverse primers for TCR Jbeta segments was used. Amplification of the CDR3 region of rearranged TCR beta genes was performed with a multiplex PCR assay on genomic DNA. On the Illumina HiSeq System, the amplified TCR beta libraries were sequenced as 87-base-pair reads. In the authors' own workflow: A later analysis tallied roughly 80 million unique TCR beta chains across the roughly 610 repertoires, and approximately 12 million of those chains were shared by two or more donors. To remove PCR and sequencing errors, raw reads were error-corrected and collapsed into unique sequences using a nearest-neighbor algorithm that merged closely related sequences. V, D and J gene segments were assigned by aligning CDR3 sequences to IMGT reference sequences. For a sequence to be retained, at least a six-nucleotide match to both a V gene segment and a J gene segment was required. A rearrangement was called productive if the CDR3 had no stop codons and remained in frame with V and J, and every other rearrangement was called non-productive. CDR3 was defined according to IMGT convention as the region running from the second conserved V-encoded cysteine to the conserved J-encoded phenylalanine. In an earlier analysis of roughly 610 of the donors, sequences lacking an unambiguous match to a single V gene segment were excluded. An earlier analysis of fewer than 650 of the donors classified V segments as functional when productive rearrangements were above 56.7% and as segregating when the standard deviation between donors was above 5%. To diagnose cytomegalovirus status from the catalog of TCR beta chain sequences, a statistical classification framework was built. In a later analysis, V and J genes were assigned by comparing TCR nucleotide sequences against IMGT/GENE-DB human TR gene sequences. A later analysis assigned CDR3 sequences and most-parsimonious VDJ recombination scenarios with the TCRdist pipeline. A later analysis defined each TCR beta chain by its CDR3 amino acid sequence plus V-gene family, and excluded reads lacking a unique V-gene family. To address suspected cross-contamination and a sequencing artifact, a later analysis removed approximately 600 highly shared, low-generation-probability nucleotide sequences. In a later analysis, a clonal expansion index for each public chain was calculated from normalized within-repertoire ranks of inferred template counts. In a later analysis, generation probabilities were computed with a VDJ recombination model fitted to out-of-frame rearrangements, and the resulting probabilities were checked against IGoR. In a later analysis, TCR-TCR, TCR-HLA and TCR-CMV co-occurrence was scored with hypergeometric tests, and a repertoire-size bias correction was applied to TCR pairs. In a later analysis, false discovery rates were estimated by permuting HLA or CMV assignments 20 times. In a later analysis, co-occurring TCRs were grouped with DBSCAN, and TCRdist sequence similarity was added when clustering was performed within HLA-allele-positive subsets. Repertoires with fewer than 30,000 or more than 120,000 public chains were left out of co-occurrence clustering, as were five repertoires with anomalous nucleotide sharing. What TCRdb holds here is the immuneACCESS table cut down to in-frame rearrangements. Part of the clones is not present; checked against another copy, under half of the missing clones reflect an unresolved V gene, and the others are unexplained. V and J calls and clone size are given by that table; D and trimming were obtained from the DNA. The sample has 150,000 to 200,000 clones on record, 70% to 80% of them singletons. Clones ranked in the top ten supply about 4.4% of the sample.

The sample was PBMCs. Recombination linked TRBV5-1 to TRBJ1-1; there is no confident call for the D gene. The source is a woman in her twenties or thirties in good health and CMV-seropositive. Here the CDR3 is given as CASSLDPGLNTEAFF. The nucleotide sequence reads as follows: TGCGCCAGCAGCTTGGACCCGGGGTTGAACACTGAAGCTTTCTTT.